This T cell receptor beta chain came from a study of response to subunit inactivated influenza vaccine. General study results and limits: Authors suggested that a seasonal influenza vaccination recruits few new T cells each time.

The CDR3 runs 14 residues. From germline, CDR1 is SGHVS and CDR2 FNYEAQ. The ends lost 6 bases at V and 2 bases at J; junction bases unmatched: 7. Each CDR3 protein is one row after TCRdb ran MiXCR on the RT-PCR reads. The sample yields 650,000 to 850,000 distinct CDR3 sequences, approximately 13% seen once. Note on this clonotype: What it binds is unknown.

The genes are TRBV7-6 and TRBJ2-7; 7 nucleotides agree with TRBD2. This clonotype was obtained from a man aged 45-65 years who received an inactivated influenza vaccine. This specimen consisted of PBMCs from blood, obtained 14 to 15 days before vaccination. This chain's CDR3 is CASSRGSGAYEQYF. The CDR3 coding sequence is TGTGCCAGCAGTCGGGGGAGCGGGGCCTACGAGCAGTACTTC.